These 3 T cell receptor beta chains were sequenced from one sample in a study of shared clonotypes between healthy human individuals. This table comes from immunoSEQ multiplex PCR, and its TCRdb copy is limited to in-frame clones, with some not included. The sample lists more than 1 million clones; around 78% were seen once. Sequencing used memory CD4+ T cells from PBMCs. Subset here: CD45RA-negative fraction. These receptors all stem from a man aged 18 to 30 in good health. Some clones in this sample may be carry-over from other donors' samples.

This chain links TRBV4-3 with TRBJ2-2; the D is unclear. Germline V lookup: CDR1 LGHNA, CDR2 YSLEER. This CDR3 has 13 amino acids. Trimming removed 4 bases from V and 5 bases from J, with 8 bases in between. For the CDR3, the DNA is TGCGCCAGCAGCCCCCGGAGTACCGGGGAGCTGTTTTTT. It specifies CASSPRSTGELFF.

The CDR3 DNA follows: TGTGCCAGCAGCTTATCATACCGAACCGTGGGTGAAAAACTGTTTTTT. Translated, it gives CASSLSYRTVGEKLFF. The chain carries TRBV11-2 and TRBJ1-4, with D unclear. The CDR3 spans 16 residues. CDR1 is SGHAT, CDR2 FQNNGV, per germline. Trimming removed 2 bases at V and 7 bases at J, with 17 bases between.

The V call is TRBV28, the J call TRBJ2-3; D not certain. Germline V lookup: CDR1 MDHEN, CDR2 SYDVKM. Trimming took 8 bases from V and 4 from J, leaving 13 bases between them. The CDR3 consists of 13 residues. The CDR3 protein is CASGVPSSDTQYF. The CDR3, as DNA: TGTGCCAGCGGGGTGCCAAGTTCAGATACGCAGTATTTT.